This T cell receptor beta chain was profiled in a study of T cell changes during pregnancy in multiple sclerosis. Method: immunoSEQ multiplex PCR; TCRdb's copy keeps in-frame clones and lacks some. The data hold about 40,000 clones, with around nine tenths observed a single time. CDR1 is LNHDA and CDR2 is SQIVND in the germline V gene (reference sequence). V gave up 3 bases and J gave up 3 bases, with 15 bases separating them. This CDR3 spans 16 amino acids. The input for sequencing was CD4+ T cells from peripheral blood mononuclear cells, taken before pregnancy. This receptor was taken from a female donor with multiple sclerosis, enrolled in a pregnancy study. The chain joins TRBV19 to TRBJ1-3, with TRBD1 as a possible D gene (5 bases). As DNA, the CDR3 is TGTGCCAGTAGTATCGGAGCTGTAGGGGTTGGAAACACCATATATTTT. It codes for CASSIGAVGVGNTIYF.